This T cell receptor (beta chain) is drawn from a study of identifying expanded T cells in peripheral blood. Broader study findings: Two-week clone count variance significantly increased as total template count grew.

Comment on this clone: Its specificity is unknown.

V was clipped by 6 bases and J by 1 base, with 9 bases between them. CDR3 length: 13 amino acids. Germline V gives CDR1 SGHRS, CDR2 YFSETQ. Sequenced by immunoSEQ multiplex PCR; TCRdb stores in-frame clones only, minus some. The sample lists fewer than 110,000 clones, 87% seen once, with roughly 17% in the top ten. Sequencing was carried out using blood. The gene calls are TRBV5-1 and TRBJ2-3; D ambiguous. The receptor was derived from a person aged 18 to 70 in good health. The CDR3 is CASTPPGTDTQYF. The CDR3 bases are TGCGCCAGCACTCCGCCAGGCACAGATACGCAGTATTTT.